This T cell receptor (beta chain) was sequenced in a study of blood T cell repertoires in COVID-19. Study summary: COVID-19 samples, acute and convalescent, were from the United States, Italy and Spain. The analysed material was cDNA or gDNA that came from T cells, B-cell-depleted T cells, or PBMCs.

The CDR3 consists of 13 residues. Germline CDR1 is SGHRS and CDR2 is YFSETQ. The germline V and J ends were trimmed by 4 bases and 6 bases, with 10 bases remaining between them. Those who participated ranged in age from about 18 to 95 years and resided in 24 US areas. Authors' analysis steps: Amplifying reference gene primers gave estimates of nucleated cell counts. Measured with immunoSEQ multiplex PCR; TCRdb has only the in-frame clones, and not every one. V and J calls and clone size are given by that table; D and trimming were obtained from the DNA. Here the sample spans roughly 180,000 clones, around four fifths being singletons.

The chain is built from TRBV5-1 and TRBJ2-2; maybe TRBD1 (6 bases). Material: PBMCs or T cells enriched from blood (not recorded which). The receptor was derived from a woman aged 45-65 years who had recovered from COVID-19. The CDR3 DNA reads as TGCGCCAGCAGCGTGGACAGCTCCGGGGAGCTGTTTTTT. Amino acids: CASSVDSSGELFF. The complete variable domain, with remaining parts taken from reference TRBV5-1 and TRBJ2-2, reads KAGVTQTPRYLIKTRGQQVTLSCSPISGHRSVSWYQQTPGQGLQFLFEYFSETQRNKGNFPGRFSGRQFSNSRSEMNVSTLELGDSALYLCASSVDSSGELFFGEGSRLTVL.